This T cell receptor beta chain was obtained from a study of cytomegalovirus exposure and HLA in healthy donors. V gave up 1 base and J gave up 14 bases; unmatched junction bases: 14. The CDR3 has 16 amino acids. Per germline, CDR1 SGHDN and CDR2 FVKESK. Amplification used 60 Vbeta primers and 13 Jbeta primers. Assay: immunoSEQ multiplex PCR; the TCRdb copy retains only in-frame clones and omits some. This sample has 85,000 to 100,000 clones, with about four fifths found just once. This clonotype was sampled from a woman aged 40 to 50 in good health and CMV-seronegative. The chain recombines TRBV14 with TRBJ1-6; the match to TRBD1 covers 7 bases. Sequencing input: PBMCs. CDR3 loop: CASSQGRGQGGKALHF. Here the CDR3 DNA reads TGTGCCAGCAGCCAAGGTCGCGGCCAGGGGGGTAAAGCCCTCCACTTT.